The sample holds a few counts of the clone carrying this TCR beta chain. Germline V gives CDR1 KGHDR, CDR2 SFDVKD. Trimming removed 5 bases from V and 5 bases from J; junction bases left unmatched: 10. This CDR3 spans 17 amino acids. The authors prepared the TCRbeta library with unique molecular identifiers. TCRdb called the PCR reads again in MiXCR, with one record for every CDR3 protein. Here the sample spans hundreds of thousands of distinct CDR3 sequences, about 17% being singletons. This sample was included in a study of T-cell reconstitution after alpha-beta-depleted transplantation in children.

Sequenced here: PBMCs from the stem cell graft donor, sampled from the stem cell graft. The sequence came from a human donor who donated a stem cell graft to a child with acute lymphoblastic leukemia. This rearrangement joins TRBV24-1 to TRBJ2-1, with 11 bases that match TRBD2. CDR3 amino acids: CATSAPAGTSGHNEQFF. The CDR3 nucleotides are TGTGCCACCAGTGCCCCCGCCGGGACTAGCGGTCACAATGAGCAGTTCTTC.